The 20 T cell receptor beta chains in this list originate from one sample, sequenced in a study of blood T cells in healthy people across ages. A second PCR, run for about 6 to 12 cycles, used a sample-barcoded 5' primer plus a J-beta primer mix. TCRdb reprocessed the 5' RACE reads via MiXCR and lists one record per CDR3 protein. The sample records under 800,000 distinct CDR3 sequences, around 40% being singletons. Sequenced material: blood. Receptor source: a woman aged 60-70 years in good health.

The V and J genes are TRBV18 and TRBJ2-5; 7 bases are a match to TRBD1. The CDR3 sequence is 16 residues long. Trimming cost V 4 bases and J 4 bases; bases outside gene matches: 12. Germline CDR1 is KGHSH and CDR2 is LQKENI. The CDR3 loop reads CASSLSQGGYPETQYF. Here the CDR3 DNA reads TGTGCCAGCTCACTTTCACAAGGGGGCTACCCAGAGACCCAGTACTTC.

This clonotype has more than one count but fewer than ten. The J gene is TRBJ2-5, the V gene TRBV20-1; tentatively, D is TRBD2 (5 bases). The assigned J gene may be wrong: the sequence end matches TRBJ2-7 better. The CDR3 has 14 amino acids. Germline lookup yields CDR1 DFQATT and CDR2 SNEGSKA (reference sequence). CDR3 nucleotides: TGCAGTGCTCGGACGAGGGTGGCGGGCTACGAGCAGTACTTC. Translation: CSARTRVAGYEQYF.

For this clonotype: At one end the junction does not follow the germline gene, possibly because of a read error. The chain is built from TRBV6-6 and TRBJ1-2; D is uncertain. Germline V CDR1 and CDR2: MNHNY, SVGAGI (reference sequence). The CDR3 totals 13 residues. CDR3 in amino acids: CASGYPNNYGYTF. The CDR3 DNA is TGTGCCAGCGGTTACCCTAATAACTATGGCTACACCTTC.

Only a few counts were recorded for this clonotype. The chain links TRBV20-1 to TRBJ2-2; no definite D call. The germline gives CDR1 DFQATT, CDR2 SNEGSKA (reference sequence). Trimming removed 1 base from V and 1 base from J, with 4 bases in between. This CDR3 is built from 13 residues. CDR3 sequence reads: CSARVRNTGELFF. As DNA, the CDR3 is TGCAGTGCTAGAGTTAGGAACACCGGGGAGCTGTTTTTT.

This clonotype was counted only a few times. The V and J genes are TRBV29-1 and TRBJ1-6; the match to TRBD1 covers 9 bases. This CDR3 comprises 14 residues. Trimming cost V 6 bases and J 8 bases; bases outside gene matches: 8. Germline V CDR1 and CDR2: SQVTM, ANQGSEA. In nucleotides, the CDR3 is TGCAGCGTGGGGACAGGGAGTACGGATTCACCCCTCCACTTT. Amino acid sequence: CSVGTGSTDSPLHF.

The chain couples TRBV7-2 to TRBJ2-4; D ambiguous. The DNA end lines up better with TRBJ2-7; the J call may be wrong. The CDR3 contains 14 residues. CDR1 and CDR2 from the germline V gene are SGHTA and FQGNSA. This CDR3 reads CASSLRRSTNEQYF. In nucleotides, the CDR3 is TGTGCCAGCAGCTTAAGACGGTCGACAAACGAGCAGTACTTC.

This chain connects TRBV7-9 to TRBJ1-4, with D possibly being TRBD1 (6 bases). Germline V gene sequence: CDR1 SEHNR, CDR2 FQNEAQ (reference sequence). CDR3 length: 17 residues. Trimming took off 5 bases at V and 0 bases at J, with 16 bases between the two ends. In DNA, the CDR3 is TGTGCCAGCAGCCCAGCGCAGGGGCCTCCAACTAATGAAAAACTGTTTTTT. Protein product: CASSPAQGPPTNEKLFF.

The gene calls are TRBV24-1 and TRBJ1-2; TRBD1 is a possible D gene (5 bases). Germline-derived CDR1 and CDR2 are KGHDR and SFDVKD. There are 12 residues in the CDR3. Between the trimmed V and J ends, which lost 10 bases and 7 bases, there was a span of 15 bases. CDR3 coding DNA: TGTGCCACTACCCGGGGCTATGTTGGCTACACCTTC. Its translation: CATTRGYVGYTF.

A remark on this clonotype: Since a much larger clone is just one base distant, this may be a read error. The V call is TRBV6-2 or TRBV6-3, the J call TRBJ2-5, with TRBD2 matching 13 bases. Germline loops: CDR1 MNHEY, CDR2 SVGEGT. This CDR3 has 16 amino acids. Trimming took 7 bases from V and 11 from J; bases not matched to a gene: 16. CDR3: CASTQPAGLAGKEQYF. The CDR3 coding sequence is TGTGCCAGCACCCAACCGGCGGGACTAGCGGGGAAGGAGCAGTACTTC.

The chain couples TRBV5-1 to TRBJ2-7; D gene uncertain. V dropped 3 bases and J dropped 2 bases, with 15 bases sitting between them. This CDR3 is built from 15 residues. Germline V gene sequence: CDR1 SGHRS, CDR2 YFSETQ. Written as DNA, the CDR3 is TGCGCCAGCAGCTACTTCTATCCCCAACCCTACGAGCAGTACTTC. Residues: CASSYFYPQPYEQYF.

This sequence joins TRBV6-4 and TRBJ1-5; tentative D call: TRBD1 (5 bases). Germline-derived CDR1 and CDR2 are MRHNA and SNTAGT. Trimming shortened V by 3 bases and J by 5 bases, and 11 bases separated the two germline ends. The CDR3 contains 14 residues. CDR3 sequence: CASSERGGYQPQHF. The CDR3 coding sequence is TGTGCCAGCAGTGAAAGGGGCGGGTATCAGCCCCAGCATTTT.

The chain employs TRBV6-2 or TRBV6-3 and TRBJ1-1; D remains unclear. Germline-derived CDR1 and CDR2 are MNHEY and SVGEGT. This CDR3 spans 12 amino acids. Trimming took off 6 bases at V and 6 bases at J, with 11 bases between the two ends. CDR3 nucleotides: TGTGCCAGCAGGTCCGTGGCGGCTGAAGCTTTCTTT. This sequence encodes CASRSVAAEAFF.

The V and J genes are TRBV6-6 and TRBJ2-7; D might be TRBD2 (5 bases). V shed 5 bases and J shed 4 bases, with 15 bases lying between them. There are 14 residues in the CDR3. Germline CDR1 and CDR2: MNHNY and SVGAGI (reference sequence). Written as DNA, the CDR3 is TGTGCCAGCAGTCTGCGGCCCCCGGGGTACGAGCAGTACTTC. Its translation: CASSLRPPGYEQYF.

This clonotype was observed a handful of times. V and J are TRBV24-1 and TRBJ2-1, with D perhaps TRBD1 (5 bases). Germline assignment: CDR1 KGHDR and CDR2 SFDVKD. V shed 6 bases and J shed 7 bases, with 9 bases lying between them. The CDR3 is 12 residues long. CDR3 in DNA: TGTGCCACCAGTAACCAGGGTAATGAGCAGTTCTTC. It is translated as CATSNQGNEQFF.

This clonotype appeared many times. The rearrangement uses TRBV4-1 and TRBJ2-5; D may be TRBD1 (6 bases). TRBJ2-7 explains the end of the DNA better; the J call may be wrong. The CDR3 has 16 residues. In germline, CDR1 is MGHRA, CDR2 YSYEKL. The chain's CDR3 is CASSQADQGSIYEQYF. The CDR3 coding sequence is TGCGCCAGCAGCCAAGCTGATCAGGGGAGCATATACGAGCAGTACTTC.

This clonotype has only a few counts. The genes are TRBV29-1 and TRBJ1-2; weak D call: TRBD1 (5 bases). Trimming shortened V by 4 bases and J by 0 bases, and 21 bases separated the two germline ends. The length of the CDR3 is 17 residues. The germline CDR1 and CDR2 sequences are SQVTM and ANQGSEA. Written as DNA, the CDR3 is TGCAGCGTTGCTCGGGTTAACTCCGACAGATCTAACTATGGCTACACCTTC. Amino acid sequence: CSVARVNSDRSNYGYTF.

The rearrangement links TRBV5-1 to TRBJ2-3, with a tentative D call TRBD2 (6 bases). Trimming stripped 3 bases from V and 7 bases from J, with 18 bases between. In germline, CDR1 is SGHRS, CDR2 YFSETQ. The CDR3 is 15 amino acids. The DNA of the CDR3 is TGCGCCAGCAGCTGGGACCTGGGGGGTCGAAATACGCAGTATTTT. The encoded protein is CASSWDLGGRNTQYF.

In its sample, this clonotype was seen a few times. V and J are TRBV5-1 and TRBJ1-4, with 7 bases identical to TRBD1. This CDR3 is built from 15 residues. V lost 4 bases, J lost 8 bases, and 11 bases stayed unmatched. Germline-derived CDR1 and CDR2 are SGHRS and YFSETQ. The CDR3 region is CASSDLRDSGEKLFF. DNA of the CDR3: TGCGCCAGCAGCGACCTCCGGGACAGTGGGGAAAAACTGTTTTTT.

The J gene is TRBJ1-5, the V gene TRBV29-1, with D hard to call. The length of the CDR3 is 15 residues. Germline CDR1 reads SQVTM; CDR2 reads ANQGSEA. V lost 4 bases and J 0 bases, leaving 13 bases between the germline ends. CDR3 amino acids: CSVGELEGSNQPQHF. The CDR3 DNA sequence: TGCAGCGTTGGGGAGCTCGAGGGTAGCAATCAGCCCCAGCATTTT.

The chain employs TRBV3-1 and TRBJ2-5; D uncertain. Germline V gives CDR1 LGHDT, CDR2 YNNKEL (reference sequence). V was clipped by 4 bases and J by 7 bases, with 28 bases between them. The CDR3 spans 18 residues. CDR3 nucleotides: TGTGCCAGCAGCCCCCGACGCCGAAAACGGTTTACCAAGGGGACCCAGTACTTC. Protein sequence: CASSPRRRKRFTKGTQYF.